The clone carrying this T cell receptor beta chain was recorded many times. Its target is unknown. Using RNA template, CDR3s of TCR alpha and beta were amplified with iRepertoire arm-PCR. One-step reverse transcription and amplification started from approximately 100-400 ng of tissue mRNA or PBMC total RNA. TCRdb re-analysed the multiplex PCR reads in MiXCR, keeping a single row per CDR3 protein. The table has 84,000 or so distinct CDR3 sequences, about 25% seen once; the top ten hold around 7%. The CDR3 length is 14 residues. Trimming removed 6 bases from V and 9 bases from J, with 18 bases in between. Germline loops: CDR1 SNHLY, CDR2 FYNNEI. These data originate in a study of glioma-infiltrating T cells. Study findings and constraints: Tissue-blood divergence was below expectation in non-neoplastic patients, above in gliomas. CDR3 overlap between tissue and blood was very small.

The source is a human donor with low-grade glioma or glioblastoma, undergoing nonglioma brain surgery, or in good health (not recorded which). This chain connects TRBV2 to TRBJ2-1, with D uncertain. The source material was glioma tissue, nonneoplastic brain tissue, or PBMCs (not recorded which). CDR3 residues: CASSDPGRSFEQFF. CDR3 nucleotides: TGTGCCAGCAGCGATCCAGGAAGGAGCTTTGAGCAGTTCTTC.